This T cell receptor (beta chain) comes out of a study of cytomegalovirus exposure and HLA in healthy donors. PCR involved 60 Vbeta and 13 Jbeta primers. The repertoire was sequenced with immunoSEQ multiplex PCR; TCRdb's copy has only in-frame clones and lacks some. The table lists some 180,000 clones, about four fifths of them singletons. CDR1 and CDR2 from the germline V gene are LGHNA and YNFKEQ. V was pared by 2 bases and J by 10 bases, with 15 bases between. The CDR3 contains 15 residues. The rearrangement uses TRBV4-2 and TRBJ1-6, with D perhaps matching TRBD1 (6 bases). The sequence came from a female donor in good health and CMV-seronegative. Sequencing input: PBMCs. The DNA for the CDR3 is TGTGCCAGCAGCCAAACGTTGGACAGTCGATCACCCCTCCACTTT. Its protein is CASSQTLDSRSPLHF.